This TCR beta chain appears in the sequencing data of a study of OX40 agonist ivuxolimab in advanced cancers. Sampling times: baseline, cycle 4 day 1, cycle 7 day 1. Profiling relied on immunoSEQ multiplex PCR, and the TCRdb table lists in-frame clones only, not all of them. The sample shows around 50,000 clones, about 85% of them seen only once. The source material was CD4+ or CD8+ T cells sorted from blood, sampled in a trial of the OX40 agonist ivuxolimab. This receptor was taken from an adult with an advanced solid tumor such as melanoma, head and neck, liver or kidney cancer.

This chain's CDR3 is CASSLDWRVEAFF. In DNA form, the CDR3 reads TGTGCCAGCAGCTTAGATTGGAGGGTTGAAGCTTTCTTT. The rearrangement links TRBV11-2 to TRBJ1-1; D unclear. The germline gives CDR1 SGHAT, CDR2 FQNNGV. With 0 bases removed from V and 7 bases from J, the gap between germline ends came to 9 bases. This CDR3 has 13 amino acids. The full variable domain, completed using reference TRBV11-2 and TRBJ1-1, is EAGVAQSPRYKIIEKRQSVAFWCNPISGHATLYWYQQILGQGPKLLIQFQNNGVVDDSQLPKDRFSAERLKGVDSTLKIQPAKLEDSAVYLCASSLDWRVEAFFGQGTRLTVV.